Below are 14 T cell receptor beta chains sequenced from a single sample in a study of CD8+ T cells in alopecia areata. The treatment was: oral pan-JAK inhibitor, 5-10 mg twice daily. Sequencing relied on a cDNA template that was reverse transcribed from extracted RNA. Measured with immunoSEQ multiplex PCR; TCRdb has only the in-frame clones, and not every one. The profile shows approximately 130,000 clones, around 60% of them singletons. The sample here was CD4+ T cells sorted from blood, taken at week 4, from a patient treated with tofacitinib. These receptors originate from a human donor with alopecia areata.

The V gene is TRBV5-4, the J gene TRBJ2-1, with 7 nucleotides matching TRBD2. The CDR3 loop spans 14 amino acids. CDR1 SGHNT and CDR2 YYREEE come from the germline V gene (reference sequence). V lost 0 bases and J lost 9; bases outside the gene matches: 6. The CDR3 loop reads CASSLGLATPEQFF. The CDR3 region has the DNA TGTGCCAGCAGCTTGGGACTAGCAACCCCTGAGCAGTTCTTC.

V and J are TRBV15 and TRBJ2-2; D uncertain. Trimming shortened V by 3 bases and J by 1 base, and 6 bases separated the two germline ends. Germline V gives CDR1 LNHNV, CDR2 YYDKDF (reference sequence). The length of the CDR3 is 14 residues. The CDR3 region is CATSRRQNTGELFF. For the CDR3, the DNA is TGTGCCACCAGCAGGCGACAGAACACCGGGGAGCTGTTTTTT.

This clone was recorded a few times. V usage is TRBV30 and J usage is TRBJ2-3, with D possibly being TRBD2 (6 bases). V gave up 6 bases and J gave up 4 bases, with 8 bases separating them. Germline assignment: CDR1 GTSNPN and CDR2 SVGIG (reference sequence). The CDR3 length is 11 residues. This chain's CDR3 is CACGSSDTQYF. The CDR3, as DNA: TGTGCCTGCGGGAGTTCAGATACGCAGTATTTT. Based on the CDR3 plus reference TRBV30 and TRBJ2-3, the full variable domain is SQTIHQWPATLVQPVGSPLSLECTVEGTSNPNLYWYRQAAGRGLQLLFYSVGIGQISSEVPQNLSASRPQDRQFILSSKKLLLSDSGFYLCACGSSDTQYFGPGTRLTVL.

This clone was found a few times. CDR3 sequence (DNA): TGTGCCAGTAGTCAGCGGGGGGCAGGGGCCAACGTCCTGACTTTC. It yields the protein CASSQRGAGANVLTF. The V call is TRBV19, the J call TRBJ2-6; the match to TRBD2 covers 9 bases. V was clipped by 5 bases and J by 4 bases; unmatched bases: 3. Germline CDR1 and CDR2: LNHDA and SQIVND (reference sequence). This CDR3 contains 15 residues.

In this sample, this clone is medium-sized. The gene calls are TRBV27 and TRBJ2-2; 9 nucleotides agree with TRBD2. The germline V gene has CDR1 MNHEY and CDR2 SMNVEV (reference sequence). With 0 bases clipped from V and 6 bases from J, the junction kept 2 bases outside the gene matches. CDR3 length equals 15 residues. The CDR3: CASSLSAGGPGELFF. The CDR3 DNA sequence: TGTGCCAGCAGTTTATCCGCGGGAGGGCCCGGGGAGCTGTTTTTT.

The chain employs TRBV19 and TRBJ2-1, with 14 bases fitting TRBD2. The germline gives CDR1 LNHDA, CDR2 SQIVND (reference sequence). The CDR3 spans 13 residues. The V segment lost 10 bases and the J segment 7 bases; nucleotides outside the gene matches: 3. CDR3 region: CATGLAGGNEQFF. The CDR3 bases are TGTGCCACCGGACTAGCGGGGGGAAATGAGCAGTTCTTC. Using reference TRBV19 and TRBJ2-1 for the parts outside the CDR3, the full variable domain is DGGITQSPKYLFRKEGQNVTLSCEQNLNHDAMYWYRQDPGQGLRLIYYSQIVNDFQKGDIAEGYSVSREKKESFPLTVTSAQKNPTAFYLCATGLAGGNEQFFGPGTRLTVL.

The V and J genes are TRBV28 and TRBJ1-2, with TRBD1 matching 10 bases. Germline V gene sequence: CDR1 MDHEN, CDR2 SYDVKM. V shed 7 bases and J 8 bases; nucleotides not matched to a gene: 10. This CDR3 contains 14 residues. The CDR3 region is CASTTGQGTLGYTF. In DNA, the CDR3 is TGTGCCAGCACCACGGGACAGGGGACTTTAGGCTACACCTTC.

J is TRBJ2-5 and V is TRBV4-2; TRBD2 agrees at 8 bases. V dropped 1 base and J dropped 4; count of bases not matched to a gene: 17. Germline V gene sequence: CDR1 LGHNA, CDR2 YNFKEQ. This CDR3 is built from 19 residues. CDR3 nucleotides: TGTGCCAGCAGCCAAGTCACTCGTGGAGCGCGGGGGGCCGGAGAGACCCAGTACTTC. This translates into CASSQVTRGARGAGETQYF.

The CDR3 protein is CASSRENTDTQYF. DNA of the CDR3: TGCGCCAGCAGCAGGGAGAACACAGATACGCAGTATTTT. V and J are TRBV5-1 and TRBJ2-3; maybe TRBD2 (5 bases). V lost 4 bases, J lost 2 bases, and 8 bases lay in between. The CDR3 is made up of 13 amino acids. Germline V gives CDR1 SGHRS, CDR2 YFSETQ. Supplemented by reference TRBV5-1 and TRBJ2-3, the full variable domain reads KAGVTQTPRYLIKTRGQQVTLSCSPISGHRSVSWYQQTPGQGLQFLFEYFSETQRNKGNFPGRFSGRQFSNSRSEMNVSTLELGDSALYLCASSRENTDTQYFGPGTRLTVL.

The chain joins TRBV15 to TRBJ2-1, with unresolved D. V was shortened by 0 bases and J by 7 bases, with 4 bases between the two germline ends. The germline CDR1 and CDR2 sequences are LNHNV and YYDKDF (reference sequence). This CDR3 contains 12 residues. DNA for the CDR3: TGTGCCACCAGCAGAGATTGGAATGAGCAGTTCTTC. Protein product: CATSRDWNEQFF.

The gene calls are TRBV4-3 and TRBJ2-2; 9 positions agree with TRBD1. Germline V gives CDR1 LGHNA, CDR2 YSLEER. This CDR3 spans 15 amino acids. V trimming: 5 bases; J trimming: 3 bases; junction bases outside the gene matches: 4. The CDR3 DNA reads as TGCGCCAGCAGCGCAAGACAGGGGGACACCGGGGAGCTGTTTTTT. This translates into CASSARQGDTGELFF.

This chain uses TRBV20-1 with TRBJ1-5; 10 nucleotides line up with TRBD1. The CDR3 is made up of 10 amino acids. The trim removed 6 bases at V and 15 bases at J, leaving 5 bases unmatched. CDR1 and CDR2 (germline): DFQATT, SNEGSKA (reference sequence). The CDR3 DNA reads TGCAGTGCCCCGACAGGGGGCAGGCATTTT. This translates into CSAPTGGRHF.

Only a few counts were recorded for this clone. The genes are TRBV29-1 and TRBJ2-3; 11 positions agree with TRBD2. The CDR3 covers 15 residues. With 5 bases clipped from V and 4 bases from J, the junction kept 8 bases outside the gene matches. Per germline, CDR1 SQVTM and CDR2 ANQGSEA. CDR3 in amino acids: CSVKGTSGSPDTQYF. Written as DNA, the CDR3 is TGCAGCGTTAAAGGGACTAGCGGTAGCCCAGATACGCAGTATTTT.

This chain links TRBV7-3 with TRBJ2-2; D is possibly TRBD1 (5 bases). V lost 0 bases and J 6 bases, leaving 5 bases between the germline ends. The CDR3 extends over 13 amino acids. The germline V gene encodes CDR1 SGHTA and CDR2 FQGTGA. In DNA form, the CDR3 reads TGTGCCAGCAGCTTAACAGGGGCCGGGGAGCTGTTTTTT. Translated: CASSLTGAGELFF.